This T cell receptor beta chain originates from a study of blood T cells in healthy people across ages. Points from the study as a whole: Lack of knowledge of donor CMV status possibly confounded expanded clonotype changes. Across samples, TCR beta diversity tracked strongly with naive T cell percentage.

This clonotype has a handful of counts. Its antigen remains unidentified. V was pared by 3 bases and J by 3 bases, with 12 bases between. The CDR3 has 14 residues. Germline CDR1 ENHRY, CDR2 SYGVKD. It was with a sample-barcoded 5' primer and a J-beta primer mix that a second PCR of about 7 to 12 cycles was run. The yield of each sample was at least 2.5 million CDR3-containing paired-end reads. MiXCR was run by TCRdb on the 5' RACE reads, yielding one entry per CDR3 protein. The table shows 700,000 to 850,000 distinct CDR3 sequences, with about 53% occurring only once. The chain links TRBV10-3 to TRBJ2-7; D perhaps matches TRBD1 (6 bases). Sequencing input: blood. The clonotype was recovered from a man at least 80 years old in good health. CDR3 nucleotides: TGTGCCATCAGTGAAATCGGGGACAACTACGAGCAGTACTTC. Its protein is CAISEIGDNYEQYF.